Shown below are 16 T cell receptor beta chains from a single sample sequenced in a study of blood T cells in healthy people across ages. The authors ran a second PCR of 7 to 11 cycles using a sample-barcoded 5' primer and a J-beta primer mix. Each CDR3 protein is one row after TCRdb ran MiXCR on the 5' RACE reads. The sample gives hundreds of thousands of distinct CDR3 sequences, about 21% of which show up once; roughly 3.6% is in the top ten. The sample comprised blood. These receptors all come from a man between 70 and 80 years old in good health.

In this sample, this clonotype turned up many times. The J gene is TRBJ2-5, the V gene TRBV9; weak D call: TRBD2 (5 bases). Near its end, the DNA agrees better with TRBJ2-1, so the J call may be wrong. The germline V gene encodes CDR1 SGDLS and CDR2 YYNGEE. The CDR3 totals 13 residues. CDR3 sequence (DNA): TGTGCCAGCAGCGTAGTTCTGGAGGATGAGCAGTTCTTC. Encoded protein: CASSVVLEDEQFF.

Of note for this clonotype: One end of the junction is discordant with germline, which a read error may explain. This chain joins TRBV15 and TRBJ1-1; 7 nucleotides agree with TRBD1. The CDR3 loop spans 13 amino acids. Germline assignment: CDR1 LNHNV and CDR2 YYDKDF (reference sequence). CDR3 protein: CATSRGTAAEAFF. CDR3 DNA: TGTGCCACCAGTAGAGGGACAGCCGCTGAAGCTTTCTTT.

This clonotype was observed many times. The chain recombines TRBV28 with TRBJ2-2; 7 nucleotides line up with TRBD2. The V gene end was trimmed by 3 bases and the J gene end by 4 bases; junction bases not matched to a gene: 5. The CDR3 loop spans 15 amino acids. Germline CDR1 is MDHEN and CDR2 is SYDVKM. CDR3 protein: CASSFRGVSTGELFF. The CDR3, as DNA: TGTGCCAGCAGTTTTCGGGGGGTCAGCACCGGGGAGCTGTTTTTT.

This clonotype was picked up a small number of times. The chain joins TRBV9 to TRBJ1-2; 8 bases are a match to TRBD1. Per germline, CDR1 SGDLS and CDR2 YYNGEE. The CDR3 totals 15 residues. V lost 0 bases to trimming and J lost 3 bases; unmatched junction nucleotides: 4. CDR3 region: CASSVESRGHYGYTF. CDR3 nucleotides: TGTGCCAGCAGCGTAGAGAGCAGGGGGCACTATGGCTACACCTTC.

The chain joins TRBV3-1 to TRBJ2-7; possible D gene TRBD2, 6 bases. Between the trimmed V and J ends, which lost 1 base and 4 bases, there was a span of 14 bases. The CDR3 runs 15 residues. In germline, CDR1 is LGHDT, CDR2 YNNKEL (reference sequence). The CDR3 spells CASSQVPGVRYEQYF. The CDR3, as DNA: TGTGCCAGCAGCCAAGTACCGGGAGTGAGGTACGAGCAGTACTTC.

The V gene is TRBV28, the J gene TRBJ1-2; 8 bases are a match to TRBD1. V dropped 2 bases and J dropped 8; count of bases not matched to a gene: 13. This CDR3 comprises 16 residues. Per germline, CDR1 MDHEN and CDR2 SYDVKM. In nucleotides, the CDR3 is TGTGCCAGCAGTTTAGGACAGGGAAACCCCCAGTTCGGCTACACCTTC. As protein: CASSLGQGNPQFGYTF.

This clonotype was counted only a few times. The gene calls are TRBV7-2 and TRBJ2-1; TRBD2 aligns across 9 bases. In germline, CDR1 is SGHTA, CDR2 FQGNSA. Germline trimming cut 6 bases from V and 0 bases from J; bases unmatched to any gene: 6. The CDR3 runs to 16 residues. CDR3 sequence reads: CASRFSGSISYNEQFF. CDR3 DNA: TGTGCCAGCAGGTTTAGCGGGAGCATCTCCTACAATGAGCAGTTCTTC.

This clonotype occurred many times. This sequence joins TRBV21-1 and TRBJ2-5; no DNA check was done on the table's D call, TRBD2. The better agreement between TRBJ2-7 and the DNA end casts doubt on the J call. TRBV21-1 represents a pseudogene. The CDR3 length is 14 residues. The CDR3 DNA follows: TGTGCCAGCAGCATCGACCAGCGGGACGACGAGCAGTACTTC. It encodes CASSIDQRDDEQYF.

CDR3 sequence reads: CASTSPGTANYGYTF. In DNA, the CDR3 is TGTGCCAGCACCAGTCCCGGGACAGCTAACTATGGCTACACCTTC. This chain joins TRBV9 and TRBJ1-2, with 7 bases matching TRBD1. The CDR3 has 15 residues. Germline V lookup: CDR1 SGDLS, CDR2 YYNGEE. J lost 0 bases, V lost 6 bases, and 8 bases had no gene match.

This clonotype has just a few counts. The genes are TRBV2 and TRBJ2-3; 7 nucleotides align to TRBD1. This CDR3 region has 14 residues. CDR1 and CDR2 (germline): SNHLY, FYNNEI. V lost 4 bases and J lost 2; bases outside the gene matches: 3. The CDR3: CASSGGQYTDTQYF. The CDR3 bases are TGTGCCAGCAGTGGGGGACAGTACACAGATACGCAGTATTTT.

This chain uses TRBV27 with TRBJ2-7; 10 positions match TRBD2. Germline V gene lookup returns CDR1 MNHEY and CDR2 SMNVEV (reference sequence). The CDR3 covers 16 residues. Trimming removed 4 bases from V and 1 base from J; junction bases left unmatched: 7. The DNA for the CDR3 is TGTGCCAGCAGTTCCGGACTAGCGGAGTATTCCTACGAGCAGTACTTC. The encoded protein is CASSSGLAEYSYEQYF.

This clonotype was detected only a few times. The chain carries TRBV25-1 and TRBJ2-7, with a weak D call TRBD1 (6 bases). Germline V gene lookup returns CDR1 MGHDK and CDR2 SYGVNS. This CDR3 has 16 amino acids. Between the trimmed V and J ends, which lost 2 bases and 1 base, there was a span of 15 bases. CDR3 amino acids: CASSEPSGDVSYEQYF. DNA of the CDR3: TGTGCCAGCAGTGAACCCTCAGGGGATGTATCCTACGAGCAGTACTTC.

This clonotype was seen a few times. Just one base apart from a much larger clone, this may be a read error. This chain connects TRBV28 to TRBJ2-5; the D gene is possibly TRBD2 (6 bases). The ends were cut back, 6 bases at V and 9 bases at J, with 20 bases in the middle. The CDR3 extends over 14 amino acids. CDR1 is MDHEN, CDR2 SYDVKM, per germline. CDR3 bases: TGTGCCAGCAGGTCGGGACTCCCAAGGGAGGCCCAGTACTTC. Translation gives CASRSGLPREAQYF.

Only a few counts were recorded for this clonotype. V is TRBV12-3 or TRBV12-4 and J is TRBJ2-2; 9 bases are a match to TRBD2. The CDR3 covers 15 residues. The J segment lost 3 bases and the V segment lost 4 bases, leaving 3 bases of the junction unmatched. In DNA, the CDR3 is TGTGCCAGCAGTTCCAGCGGGAGGTACACCGGGGAGCTGTTTTTT. As protein: CASSSSGRYTGELFF.

The chain recombines TRBV20-1 with TRBJ1-5; TRBD1 aligns across 7 bases. V lost 6 bases, J lost 0 bases, and 5 bases stayed unmatched. This CDR3 contains 14 residues. Germline CDR1 reads DFQATT; CDR2 reads SNEGSKA (reference sequence). In DNA form, the CDR3 reads TGCAGTGCAATCGGACAGGCTAGCAATCAGCCCCAGCATTTT. Its protein product is CSAIGQASNQPQHF.

The sample holds a few counts of this clonotype. The gene calls are TRBV20-1 and TRBJ2-1; 9 nucleotides agree with TRBD2. This CDR3 contains 14 residues. From germline, CDR1 is DFQATT and CDR2 SNEGSKA (reference sequence). V shed 3 bases, J shed 5 bases, and the junction held 5 bases outside the gene matches. The CDR3 nucleotides are TGCAGTGCTAGTCTGCGGGAGGGGAACAATGAGCAGTTCTTC. This encodes CSASLREGNNEQFF.